This T cell receptor (beta chain) is drawn from a study of glioma-infiltrating T cells after dendritic cell vaccination. The overall study: Samples are from glioblastoma patients in Phase I and II dendritic cell vaccine trials. Monocyte-derived dendritic cells, cultured roughly 7 days with IL-4 and GM-CSF, were pulsed with autologous tumor lysate.

Per germline, CDR1 KGHSH and CDR2 LQKENI. CDR3 size: 15 residues. J gave up 4 bases and V 3 bases, and 5 bases lay outside the gene matches. The primer mix had 60 V beta and 13 J beta primers. Produced via immunoSEQ multiplex PCR; TCRdb's table is partial and in-frame only. The data contain tens of thousands of clones, roughly 84% of them seen just once; the ten biggest clones take up 2.5% to 3%. V is TRBV18 and J is TRBJ2-7; 11 nucleotides match TRBD2. The sequences come from blood, collected before dendritic cell vaccination. This clonotype originated in a human donor with glioblastoma. The CDR3 nucleotides read TGTGCCAGCTCACCCGGACTAGCGGGTACGTACGAGCAGTACTTC. Protein product: CASSPGLAGTYEQYF.